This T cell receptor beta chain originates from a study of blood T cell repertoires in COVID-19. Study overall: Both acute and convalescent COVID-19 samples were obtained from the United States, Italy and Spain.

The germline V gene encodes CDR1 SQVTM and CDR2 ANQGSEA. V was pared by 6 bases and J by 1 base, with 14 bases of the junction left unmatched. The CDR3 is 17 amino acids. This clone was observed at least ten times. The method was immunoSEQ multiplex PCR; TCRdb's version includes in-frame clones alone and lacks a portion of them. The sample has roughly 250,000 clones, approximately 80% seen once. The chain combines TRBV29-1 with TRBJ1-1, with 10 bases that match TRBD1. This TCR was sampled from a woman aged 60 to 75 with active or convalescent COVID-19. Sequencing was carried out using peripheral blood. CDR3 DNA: TGCAGCGTCCCACAGACAGGGGGCATGGTATCGAACACTGAAGCTTTCTTT. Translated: CSVPQTGGMVSNTEAFF. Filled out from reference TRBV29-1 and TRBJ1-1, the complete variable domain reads SAVISQKPSRDICQRGTSLTIQCQVDSQVTMMFWYRQQPGQSLTLIATANQGSEATYESGFVIDKFPISRPNLTFSTLTVSNMSPEDSSIYLCSVPQTGGMVSNTEAFFGQGTRLTVV.